These 4 T cell receptor beta chains share one sample of origin, sequenced in a study of PD-L1 blockade in urothelial cancer. Regarding time point: peripheral blood 6 weeks after treatment start. The data were produced by immunoSEQ multiplex PCR, yet TCRdb's version contains in-frame clones alone and is incomplete. Of about 36,000 clones listed, around four fifths are singletons. The specimen comprised PBMCs, sampled around atezolizumab (anti-PD-L1) treatment. The receptors were gathered from a man aged 35 to 55 with urothelial cancer.

The J gene is TRBJ1-5, the V gene TRBV5-6, with 9 positions matching TRBD1. CDR3 length equals 15 residues. The V gene's germline CDR1 is SGHDT and CDR2 YYEEEE. V was clipped by 4 bases and J by 4 bases; unmatched bases: 6. The DNA of the CDR3 is TGTGCCAGCAGCAAGCAGACAGGGGGAAATCAGCCCCAGCATTTT. Translation: CASSKQTGGNQPQHF.

This clone was picked up one time. The chain uses TRBV7-9 and TRBJ2-1; 9 nucleotides match TRBD2. The CDR3 totals 14 residues. The V gene's germline CDR1 is SEHNR and CDR2 FQNEAQ (reference sequence). With V trimmed by 11 bases and J by 7 bases, 12 bases remained unmatched. CDR3 loop: CAVSGLAGQNEQFF. CDR3 nucleotides: TGTGCCGTCTCCGGGCTAGCGGGACAGAATGAGCAGTTCTTC.

The chain uses TRBV6-6 and TRBJ2-7, with a tentative D call TRBD2 (5 bases). The CDR3 runs 12 residues. Trimming removed 6 bases from V and 6 bases from J, with 12 bases in between. Germline CDR1 reads MNHNY; CDR2 reads SVGAGI (reference sequence). The CDR3 protein is CASSLRGREQYF. The CDR3, as DNA: TGTGCCAGCAGCCTCAGAGGGCGCGAGCAGTACTTC.

A few counts support this clone. CDR3 nucleotide sequence: TGCGCCAGCAGCCGAGGGACAGGGGATTCCTACGAGCAGTACTTC. It encodes CASSRGTGDSYEQYF. The V gene is TRBV4-1, the J gene TRBJ2-7, with 10 bases identical to TRBD1. Germline V gene data show CDR1 as MGHRA and CDR2 as YSYEKL. Trimming removed 4 bases from V and 1 base from J; junction bases left unmatched: 4. The CDR3 contains 15 residues.